The TCR beta chain under discussion was sequenced for a study of cytomegalovirus exposure and HLA in healthy donors. Whole-study context: In a later analysis, it was reported that the 90 to 150 validation repertoires had been produced on the same platform as the 550 to 700 repertoires belonging to the first cohort.

V lost 5 bases to trimming and J lost 4 bases; unmatched junction nucleotides: 4. CDR3 length equals 13 residues. Germline CDR1 and CDR2: LNHNV and YYDKDF (reference sequence). This table comes from immunoSEQ multiplex PCR, and its TCRdb copy is limited to in-frame clones, with some not included. The sample carries 120,000 to 150,000 clones, approximately 90% recorded once. The TCR originated in a man in his late teens or twenties in good health and CMV-seronegative. This sequence joins TRBV15 and TRBJ1-2; 7 positions match TRBD1. Material: PBMCs. The CDR3 loop reads CATSPRQGYGYTF. The CDR3 nucleotides are TGTGCCACCAGCCCACGACAGGGCTATGGCTACACCTTC.